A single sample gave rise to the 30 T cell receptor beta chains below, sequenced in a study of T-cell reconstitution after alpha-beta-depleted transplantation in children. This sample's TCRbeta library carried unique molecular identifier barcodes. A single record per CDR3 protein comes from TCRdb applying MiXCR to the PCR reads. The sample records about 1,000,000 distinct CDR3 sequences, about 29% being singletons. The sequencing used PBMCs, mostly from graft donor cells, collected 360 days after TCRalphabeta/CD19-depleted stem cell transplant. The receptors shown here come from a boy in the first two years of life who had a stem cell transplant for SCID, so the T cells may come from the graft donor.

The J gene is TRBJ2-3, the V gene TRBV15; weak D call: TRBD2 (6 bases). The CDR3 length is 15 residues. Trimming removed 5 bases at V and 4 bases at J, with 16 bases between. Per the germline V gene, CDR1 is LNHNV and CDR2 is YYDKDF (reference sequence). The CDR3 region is CATSEDGGDADTQYF. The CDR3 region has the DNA TGTGCCACCAGCGAGGACGGAGGGGACGCAGATACGCAGTATTTT.

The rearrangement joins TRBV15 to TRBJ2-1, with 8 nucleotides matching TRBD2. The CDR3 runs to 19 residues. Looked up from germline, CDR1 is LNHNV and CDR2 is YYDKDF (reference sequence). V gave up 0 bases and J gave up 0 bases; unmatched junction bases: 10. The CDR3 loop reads CATSRDVWRGDRSYNEQFF. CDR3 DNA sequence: TGTGCCACCAGCAGAGACGTATGGCGGGGGGATCGCTCCTACAATGAGCAGTTCTTC. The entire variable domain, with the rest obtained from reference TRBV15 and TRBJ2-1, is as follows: DAMVIQNPRYQVTQFGKPVTLSCSQTLNHNVMYWYQQKSSQAPKLLFHYYDKDFNNEADTPDNFQSRRPNTSFCFLDIRSPGLGDTAMYLCATSRDVWRGDRSYNEQFFGPGTRLTVL.

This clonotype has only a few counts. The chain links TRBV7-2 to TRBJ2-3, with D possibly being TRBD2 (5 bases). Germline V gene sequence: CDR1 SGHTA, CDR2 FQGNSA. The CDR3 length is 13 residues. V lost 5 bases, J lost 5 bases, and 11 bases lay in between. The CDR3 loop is CASSPTGRDTQYF. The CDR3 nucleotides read TGTGCCAGCAGCCCCACGGGGAGAGATACGCAGTATTTT.

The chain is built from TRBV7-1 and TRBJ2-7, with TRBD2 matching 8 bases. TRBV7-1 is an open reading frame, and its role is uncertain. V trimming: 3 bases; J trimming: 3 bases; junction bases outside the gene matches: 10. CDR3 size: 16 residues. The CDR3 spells CASSSSGTRRNYEQYF. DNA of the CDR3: TGTGCCAGCAGCTCCTCCGGGACTAGACGGAACTACGAGCAGTACTTC.

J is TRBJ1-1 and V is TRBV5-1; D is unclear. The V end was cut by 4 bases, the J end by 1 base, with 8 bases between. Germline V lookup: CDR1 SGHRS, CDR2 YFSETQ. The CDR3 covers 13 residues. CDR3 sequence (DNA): TGCGCCAGCAGCAAAGGCGAGAACACTGAAGCTTTCTTT. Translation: CASSKGENTEAFF.

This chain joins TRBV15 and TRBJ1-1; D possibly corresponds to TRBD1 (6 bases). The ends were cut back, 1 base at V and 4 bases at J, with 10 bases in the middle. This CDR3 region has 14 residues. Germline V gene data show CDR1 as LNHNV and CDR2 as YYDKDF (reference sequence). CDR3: CATSRGMDSTEAFF. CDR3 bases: TGTGCCACCAGCAGAGGTATGGACAGCACTGAAGCTTTCTTT.

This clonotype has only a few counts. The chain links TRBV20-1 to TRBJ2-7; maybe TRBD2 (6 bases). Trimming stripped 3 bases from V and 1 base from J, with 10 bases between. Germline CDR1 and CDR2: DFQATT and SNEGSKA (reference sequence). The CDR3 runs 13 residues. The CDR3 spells CSASLSGSYEQYF. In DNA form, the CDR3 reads TGCAGTGCTAGTTTGAGCGGGTCCTACGAGCAGTACTTC.

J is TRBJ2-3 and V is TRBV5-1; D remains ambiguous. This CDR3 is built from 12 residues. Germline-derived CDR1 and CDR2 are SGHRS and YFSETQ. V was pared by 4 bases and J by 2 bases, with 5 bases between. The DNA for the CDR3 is TGCGCCAGCAGCGACATCACAGATACGCAGTATTTT. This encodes CASSDITDTQYF.

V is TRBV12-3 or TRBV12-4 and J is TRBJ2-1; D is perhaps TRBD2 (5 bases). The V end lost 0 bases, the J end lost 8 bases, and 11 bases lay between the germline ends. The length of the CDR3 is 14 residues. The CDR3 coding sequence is TGTGCCAGCAGTTTAGCCGTTGTGGAGGATGAGCAGTTCTTC. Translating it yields CASSLAVVEDEQFF.

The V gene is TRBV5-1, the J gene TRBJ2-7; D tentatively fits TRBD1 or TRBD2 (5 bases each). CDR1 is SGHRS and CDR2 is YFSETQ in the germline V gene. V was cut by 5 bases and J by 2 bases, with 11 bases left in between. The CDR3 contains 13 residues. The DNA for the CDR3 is TGCGCCAGCAGAGGGGCTAGCACCTACGAGCAGTACTTC. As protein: CASRGASTYEQYF.

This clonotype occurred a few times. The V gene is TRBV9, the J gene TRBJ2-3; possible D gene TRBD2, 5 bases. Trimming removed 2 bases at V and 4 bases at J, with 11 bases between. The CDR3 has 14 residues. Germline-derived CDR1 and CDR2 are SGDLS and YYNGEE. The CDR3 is CASSVSQRADTQYF. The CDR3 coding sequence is TGTGCCAGCAGCGTTAGCCAGAGGGCAGATACGCAGTATTTT.

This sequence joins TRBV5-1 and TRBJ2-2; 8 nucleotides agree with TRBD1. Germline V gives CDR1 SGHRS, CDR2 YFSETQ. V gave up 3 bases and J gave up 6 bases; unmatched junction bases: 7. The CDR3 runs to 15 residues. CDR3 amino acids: CASSYTGTGAGELFF. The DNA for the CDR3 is TGCGCCAGCAGCTACACCGGGACAGGAGCCGGGGAGCTGTTTTTT.

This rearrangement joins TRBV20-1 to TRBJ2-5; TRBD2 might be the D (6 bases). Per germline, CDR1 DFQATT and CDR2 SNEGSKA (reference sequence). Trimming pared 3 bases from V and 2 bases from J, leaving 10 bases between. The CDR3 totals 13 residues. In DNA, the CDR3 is TGCAGTGCTAGGGGACTTTCACAAGAGACCCAGTACTTC. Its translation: CSARGLSQETQYF.

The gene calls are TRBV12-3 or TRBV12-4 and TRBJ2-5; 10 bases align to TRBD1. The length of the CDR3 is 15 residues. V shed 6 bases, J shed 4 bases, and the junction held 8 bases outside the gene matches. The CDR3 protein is CASSPGQGKRETQYF. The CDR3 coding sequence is TGTGCCAGCAGCCCGGGACAGGGGAAAAGAGAGACCCAGTACTTC.

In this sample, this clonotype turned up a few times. The CDR3 DNA is TGTGCCAGCAGCCAAGCCCCAGCGGGAGGTGGTTACGAGCAGTACTTC. It codes for CASSQAPAGGGYEQYF. The rearrangement uses TRBV3-1 and TRBJ2-7; 9 bases match TRBD2. From germline, CDR1 is LGHDT and CDR2 YNNKEL (reference sequence). Trimming took 1 base from V and 4 from J; bases not matched to a gene: 8. The CDR3 sequence is 16 residues long.

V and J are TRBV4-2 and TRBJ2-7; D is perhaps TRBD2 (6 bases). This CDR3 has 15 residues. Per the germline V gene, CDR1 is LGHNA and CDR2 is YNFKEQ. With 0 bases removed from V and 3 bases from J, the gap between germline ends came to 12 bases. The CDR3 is CASSQEEGMGYEQYF. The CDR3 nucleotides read TGTGCCAGCAGCCAAGAGGAGGGGATGGGCTACGAGCAGTACTTC.

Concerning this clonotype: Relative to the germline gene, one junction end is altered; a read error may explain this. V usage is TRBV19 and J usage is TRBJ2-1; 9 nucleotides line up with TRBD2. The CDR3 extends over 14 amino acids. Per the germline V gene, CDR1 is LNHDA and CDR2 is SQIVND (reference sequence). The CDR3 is CASSTGTSYYEQFF. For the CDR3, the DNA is TGTGCCAGTAGTACCGGGACTAGCTACTATGAGCAGTTCTTC.

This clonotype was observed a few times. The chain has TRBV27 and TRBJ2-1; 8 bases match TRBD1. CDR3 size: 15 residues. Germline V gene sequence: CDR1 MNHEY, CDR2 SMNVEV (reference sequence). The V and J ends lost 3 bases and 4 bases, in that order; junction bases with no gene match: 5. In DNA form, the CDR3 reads TGTGCCAGCAGTTTTCGGACAGGGCTTTACAATGAGCAGTTCTTC. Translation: CASSFRTGLYNEQFF.

CDR3 loop: CASSRVQGIGGELFF. In DNA, the CDR3 is TGCGCCAGCAGCCGCGTACAGGGAATAGGCGGGGAGCTGTTTTTT. The chain couples TRBV4-1 to TRBJ2-2; weak D call: TRBD1 (6 bases). V lost 4 bases, J lost 7 bases, and 16 bases lay in between. The germline gives CDR1 MGHRA, CDR2 YSYEKL. The CDR3 has 15 residues.

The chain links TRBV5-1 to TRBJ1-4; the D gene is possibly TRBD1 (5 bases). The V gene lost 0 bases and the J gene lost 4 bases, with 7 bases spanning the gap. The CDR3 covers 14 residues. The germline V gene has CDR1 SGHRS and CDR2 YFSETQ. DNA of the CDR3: TGCGCCAGCAGCTTGGACAGGCTTAATGAAAAACTGTTTTTT. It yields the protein CASSLDRLNEKLFF.

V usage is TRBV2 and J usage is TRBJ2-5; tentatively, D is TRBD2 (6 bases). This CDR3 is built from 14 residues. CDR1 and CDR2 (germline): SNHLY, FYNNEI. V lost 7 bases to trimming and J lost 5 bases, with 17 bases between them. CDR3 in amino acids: CASIQETRRETQYF. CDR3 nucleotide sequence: TGTGCCAGCATTCAGGAGACTAGACGGGAGACCCAGTACTTC.

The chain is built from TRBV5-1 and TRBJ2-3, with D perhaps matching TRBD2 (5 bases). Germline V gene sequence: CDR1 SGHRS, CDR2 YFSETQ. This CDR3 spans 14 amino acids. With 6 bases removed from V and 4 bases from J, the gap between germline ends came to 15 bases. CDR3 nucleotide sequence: TGCGCCAGCACTCTTCTTACCGGGGCAGATACGCAGTATTTT. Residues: CASTLLTGADTQYF.

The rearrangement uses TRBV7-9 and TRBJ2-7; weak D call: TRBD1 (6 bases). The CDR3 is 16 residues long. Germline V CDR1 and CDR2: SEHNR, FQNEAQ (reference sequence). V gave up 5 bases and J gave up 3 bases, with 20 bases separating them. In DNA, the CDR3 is TGTGCCAGCAGCGATACCGTACCGGGACACCGCTACGAGCAGTACGTC. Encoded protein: CASSDTVPGHRYEQYV.

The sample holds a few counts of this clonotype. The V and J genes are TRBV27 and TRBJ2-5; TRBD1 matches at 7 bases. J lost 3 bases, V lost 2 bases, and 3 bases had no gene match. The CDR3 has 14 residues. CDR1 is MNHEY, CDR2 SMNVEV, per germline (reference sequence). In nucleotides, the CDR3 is TGTGCCAGCAGTTTAAACAGGGGAAAAGAGACCCAGTACTTC. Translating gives CASSLNRGKETQYF.

In DNA form, the CDR3 reads TGTGCCAGCAGCCAAGAAAAGATTGTCGAGCAGTACTTC. Protein: CASSQEKIVEQYF. The rearrangement joins TRBV4-2 to TRBJ2-7; no clear D gene. Germline V gene lookup returns CDR1 LGHNA and CDR2 YNFKEQ. The V and J ends lost 0 bases and 6 bases respectively, with 9 bases between them. CDR3 length: 13 residues.

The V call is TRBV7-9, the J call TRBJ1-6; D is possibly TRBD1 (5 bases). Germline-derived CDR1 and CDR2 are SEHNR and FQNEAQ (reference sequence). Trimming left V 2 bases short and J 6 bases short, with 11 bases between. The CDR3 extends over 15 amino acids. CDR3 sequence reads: CASSLTGLGNSPLHF. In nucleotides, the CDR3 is TGTGCCAGCAGCTTAACGGGGCTCGGTAATTCACCCCTCCACTTT.

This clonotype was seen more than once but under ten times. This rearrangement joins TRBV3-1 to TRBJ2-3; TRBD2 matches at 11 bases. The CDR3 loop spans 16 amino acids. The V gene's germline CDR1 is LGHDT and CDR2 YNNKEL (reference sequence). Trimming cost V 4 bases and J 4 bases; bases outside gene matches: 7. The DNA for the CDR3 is TGTGCCAGCAGCCCTTCCCGACTAGCGGGACCAGATACGCAGTATTTT. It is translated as CASSPSRLAGPDTQYF.

The CDR3 region has the DNA TGTGCCAGTAGTCCCGGTCTTATGGAGCAGCCCCAGCATTTT. It codes for CASSPGLMEQPQHF. The genes are TRBV19 and TRBJ1-5, with unresolved D. V was trimmed by 5 bases and J by 7 bases, leaving 15 bases between them. The germline CDR1 and CDR2 sequences are LNHDA and SQIVND (reference sequence). CDR3 length: 14 amino acids.

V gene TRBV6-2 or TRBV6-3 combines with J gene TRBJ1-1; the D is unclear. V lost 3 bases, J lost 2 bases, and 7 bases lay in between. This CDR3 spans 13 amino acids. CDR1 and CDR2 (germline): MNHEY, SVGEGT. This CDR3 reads CASSYVTNTEAFF. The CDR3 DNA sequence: TGTGCCAGCAGTTATGTGACCAACACTGAAGCTTTCTTT.

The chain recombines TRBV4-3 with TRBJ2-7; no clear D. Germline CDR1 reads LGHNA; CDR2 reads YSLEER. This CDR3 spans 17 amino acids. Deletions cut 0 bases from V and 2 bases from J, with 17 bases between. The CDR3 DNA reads TGCGCCAGCAGCCAAGAGTACGCGACTCACAAAACCTACGAGCAGTACTTC. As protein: CASSQEYATHKTYEQYF.